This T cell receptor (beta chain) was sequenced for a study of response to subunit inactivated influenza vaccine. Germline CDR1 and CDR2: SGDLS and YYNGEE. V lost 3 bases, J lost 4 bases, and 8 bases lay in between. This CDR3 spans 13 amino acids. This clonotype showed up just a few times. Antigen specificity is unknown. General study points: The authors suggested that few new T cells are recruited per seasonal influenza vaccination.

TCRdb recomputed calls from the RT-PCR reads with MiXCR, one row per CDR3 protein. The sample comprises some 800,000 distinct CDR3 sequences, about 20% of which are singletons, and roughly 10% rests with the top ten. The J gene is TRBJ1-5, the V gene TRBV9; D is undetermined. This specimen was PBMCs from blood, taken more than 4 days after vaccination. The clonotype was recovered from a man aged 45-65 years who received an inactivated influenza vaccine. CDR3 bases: TGTGCCAGCAGCGCACATGCAAATCAGCCCCAGCATTTT. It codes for CASSAHANQPQHF.